This T cell receptor beta chain came from a study of blood T cell repertoires in COVID-19 (TCRdb year 2020). With respect to the entire study: Samples covering the acute and convalescent phases of COVID-19 were provided by collaborators in the United States, Italy and Spain. Where HLA class I and class II types were available, the types were taken from metadata supplied by the sample provider, not from assay-based typing. The samples were drawn from the first 160 participants of the ongoing ImmuneRACE study and from 1,200 or so subjects provided by 6 global collaborators. The dataset comprised deeply sampled blood TCRbeta repertoires from subjects exposed to, actively infected with, or recovered from COVID-19. The sample metadata nearly always contained a de-identified subject ID, COVID-19 status, age in years and sex. The repertoires were released in a freely available public database meant as a resource for research on the immune response to SARS-CoV-2. The prospective study material was composed of cDNA or gDNA derived from T cells, B-cell-depleted T cells, or PBMCs.

TCRbeta CDR3 regions were amplified from genomic DNA using the immunoSEQ Assay, a bias-controlled multiplex PCR. The study's processing was this. Within the assay, amplification of reference gene primers was used to estimate how many nucleated cells each sample contained. Sequence reads were collapsed and filtered to measure the absolute abundance of every unique TCRbeta CDR3 rearrangement. For each sample, productive Simpson clonality was calculated as the square root of Simpson's diversity index over productive rearrangements. TCRdb took this table from immuneACCESS and kept in-frame rearrangements with V and J called. Such tables lack part of the clones; where checked against another copy, unresolved V genes explain under half of the gap, and the rest is unexplained. D and trimming were read from the DNA, whereas the V and J calls and clone size are those reported in that table. This sample comprises some 90,000 clones, roughly 87% of them detected only once. Of the sample, 7.5% to 9.5% is held by the ten largest clones.

On this clone: Its antigen specificity is not known. No much larger clone is present one base from it, and per-base qualities are unavailable.

The CDR3 goes from the cysteine to the phenylalanine over 13 residues. Only CDR3 DNA is held: 39 bases, read in frame from base 1. The germline V gene (reference sequence) provides CDR1 LNHDA and CDR2 SQIVND. Cut back by 5 bases and 1 base, the V and J ends lie 8 bases apart. Study-wide conclusions, independent of this receptor: How much clinical and demographic metadata was included differed by source and by participant, and the metadata was provided uncurated.

Whole blood was collected in K2EDTA tubes by collaborating institutions according to the institutions' own protocols. For TCRbeta analysis, collaborators shipped samples in one of three forms: frozen whole blood, isolated PBMCs, or DNA extracted from either of those sample types. The sequence is built from TRBV19 and TRBJ1-1, with the D gene not confidently named. The sequencing sample was made of peripheral blood. The TCR originated in a man aged 45 to 65 with acute or convalescent COVID-19. The sequence in DNA is TGTGCCAGTAGTGGGCCAGGGAACACTGAAGCTTTCTTT. It translates as CASSGPGNTEAFF.